This TCR beta chain was sequenced for a study of blood T cells in healthy people across ages. With a J-beta primer mix and a sample-barcoded 5' primer, a second PCR ran about 7 to 11 cycles. Via MiXCR, TCRdb re-called the 5' RACE reads, giving one row per CDR3 protein. The profile shows hundreds of thousands of distinct CDR3 sequences, about 25% of them singletons. Germline loops: CDR1 SQVTM, CDR2 ANQGSEA. This CDR3 is built from 12 residues. V was cut by 4 bases and J by 8 bases, with 12 bases left in between. The data were also submitted as part of a second study, on T cells of mothers and their children. As reported in that work: Reads obtained per mother exceeded 10 million TCR beta CDR3 reads, with 3 million to 3.5 million obtained per child.

The sequenced sample consisted of blood. This chain uses TRBV29-1 with TRBJ2-4; the D call may be TRBD1 or TRBD2 (5 bases each). This clonotype originated in a boy aged 5-17 years in good health. This CDR3 is CSVVTGADIQYF. In DNA form, the CDR3 reads TGCAGCGTTGTCACCGGGGCGGACATTCAGTACTTC.